This TCR beta chain derives from a study of T cell clusters in autoimmune cytopenias. Findings and limits, study-wide: Exclusive TRB clusters were approximately 3-fold more numerous in healthy donors than in active autoimmune hepatitis. The T cell clusters were defined only in silico, without experimental functional validation.

By frequency, this clonotype is medium-sized (0.01 to 0.1%). Antigen specificity is unknown. TRB amplification used approximately 250 ng of peripheral blood genomic DNA. The CDR3 extends over 15 amino acids. Per the germline V gene, CDR1 is DFQATT and CDR2 is SNEGSKA (reference sequence). TRB rearrangements were amplified by touch-down multiplex PCR with mixed TRB-A/B primers. From its re-call of the multiplex PCR reads, TCRdb lists each CDR3 protein once, without DNA. The sample table includes roughly 1,000 distinct CDR3 sequences. The data were also submitted as part of a second study, on T cell repertoires in aging, cancer and after chemotherapy. As reported in that work: In each cancer cohort, median generation probability increased across chemotherapy, suggesting thymic output rebounded. The repertoire data cannot show anything about immunological memory following chemotherapy.

The chain uses TRBV20-1 and TRBJ2-5; TCRdb's D call of TRBD1 is untestable without DNA. The sample consisted of peripheral blood. The clonotype was recovered from a human donor in good health. CDR3 loop: CSAREYRTGEETQYF.